The 10 T cell receptor beta chains given below trace back to one sample, sequenced in a study of identical twins. Each CDR3 protein is one row after TCRdb ran MiXCR on the 5' RACE reads. The data hold about 390,000 distinct CDR3 sequences, with 8.5% to 10% observed a single time. Material for sequencing was naive T cells sorted from blood. The receptors originated from a woman in her forties or fifties in good health.

This sequence joins TRBV2 and TRBJ2-5; D remains ambiguous. Germline V gene data show CDR1 as SNHLY and CDR2 as FYNNEI. The CDR3 is made up of 15 amino acids. V dropped 0 bases and J dropped 5 bases, with 13 bases sitting between them. CDR3 loop: CASSEALGFGETQYF. The CDR3 bases are TGTGCCAGCAGTGAAGCGTTAGGCTTCGGGGAGACCCAGTACTTC.

In its sample, this clonotype was seen a few times. The CDR3 DNA follows: TGTGCCAGCTCACCTCTCGGAGGTTCCGATGAGCAGTTCTTC. Residues: CASSPLGGSDEQFF. V usage is TRBV18 and J usage is TRBJ2-1, with a tentative D call TRBD2 (5 bases). CDR3 length equals 14 residues. The germline gives CDR1 KGHSH, CDR2 LQKENI. V was clipped by 3 bases and J by 8 bases, with 14 bases between them. Using reference TRBV18 and TRBJ2-1 for the parts outside the CDR3, the full variable domain is NAGVMQNPRHLVRRRGQEARLRCSPMKGHSHVYWYRQLPEEGLKFMVYLQKENIIDESGMPKERFSAEFPKEGPSILRIQQVVRGDSAAYFCASSPLGGSDEQFFGPGTRLTVL.

This clonotype was counted only a few times. V gene TRBV27 combines with J gene TRBJ1-1, with 11 bases aligning to TRBD1. The CDR3 runs 17 residues. The germline gives CDR1 MNHEY, CDR2 SMNVEV (reference sequence). V was clipped by 6 bases and J by 0 bases; unmatched bases: 9. The CDR3 nucleotides read TGTGCCAGCAGCTCTCCGGGACAGGGGGGCCTGAACACTGAAGCTTTCTTT. Encoded protein: CASSSPGQGGLNTEAFF.

This clonotype was seen only a few times. The chain recombines TRBV6-1 with TRBJ2-5, with 14 bases matching TRBD2. This CDR3 has 18 amino acids. V gave up 3 bases and J gave up 4 bases; unmatched junction bases: 10. Germline V gene lookup returns CDR1 MNHNS and CDR2 SASEGT. The DNA of the CDR3 is TGTGCCAGCAGTGAGTCGTTCGGGACTAGCGGGAGCGGAGAGACCCAGTACTTC. The encoded protein is CASSESFGTSGSGETQYF.

The chain carries TRBV4-1 and TRBJ2-7; weak D call: TRBD1 (5 bases). In germline, CDR1 is MGHRA, CDR2 YSYEKL. CDR3 size: 14 residues. Trimming removed 0 bases at V and 4 bases at J, with 10 bases between. This chain's CDR3 is CASSQETVDYEQYF. DNA for the CDR3: TGCGCCAGCAGCCAAGAGACAGTGGATTACGAGCAGTACTTC.

This chain joins TRBV5-1 and TRBJ2-3; D gene unclear. The V gene's germline CDR1 is SGHRS and CDR2 YFSETQ. The CDR3 is made up of 14 amino acids. V was pared by 0 bases and J by 5 bases, with 10 bases between. This CDR3 is CASSLALVGDTQYF. The CDR3, as DNA: TGCGCCAGCAGCTTGGCCTTAGTTGGAGATACGCAGTATTTT. Looking up the rest from reference TRBV5-1 and TRBJ2-3 gives the full variable domain: KAGVTQTPRYLIKTRGQQVTLSCSPISGHRSVSWYQQTPGQGLQFLFEYFSETQRNKGNFPGRFSGRQFSNSRSEMNVSTLELGDSALYLCASSLALVGDTQYFGPGTRLTVL.

This clonotype turned up a few times. The chain links TRBV18 to TRBJ1-1; D unclear. This CDR3 is 13 amino acids long. Trimming took off 2 bases at V and 6 bases at J, with 10 bases between the two ends. CDR1 KGHSH and CDR2 LQKENI come from the germline V gene. This chain's CDR3 is CASSPAGGSEAFF. The CDR3 region has the DNA TGTGCCAGCTCACCAGCGGGCGGCTCTGAAGCTTTCTTT. The full variable domain, with the rest looked up from reference TRBV18 and TRBJ1-1, is NAGVMQNPRHLVRRRGQEARLRCSPMKGHSHVYWYRQLPEEGLKFMVYLQKENIIDESGMPKERFSAEFPKEGPSILRIQQVVRGDSAAYFCASSPAGGSEAFFGQGTRLTVV.

This clonotype was observed a few times. V usage is TRBV20-1 and J usage is TRBJ2-2; the D gene is possibly TRBD1 (6 bases). The CDR3 contains 12 residues. Per germline, CDR1 DFQATT and CDR2 SNEGSKA (reference sequence). Here the CDR3 reads CSTSGQYGELFF. The DNA of the CDR3 is TGCAGCACCTCTGGACAGTACGGGGAGCTGTTTTTT.

V is TRBV5-1 and J is TRBJ1-5; tentatively, D is TRBD1 (5 bases). Germline-derived CDR1 and CDR2 are SGHRS and YFSETQ. V dropped 0 bases and J dropped 9 bases, with 13 bases sitting between them. The CDR3 has 14 residues. Here the CDR3 DNA reads TGCGCCAGCAGCTTGGCCATGGGGCTCCGGCCCCAGCATTTT. Protein product: CASSLAMGLRPQHF.

This clonotype appeared a few times. This chain uses TRBV12-3 or TRBV12-4 with TRBJ2-5; TRBD1 agrees at 9 bases. V lost 1 base and J lost 2; bases outside the gene matches: 5. This CDR3 is 16 amino acids long. In DNA, the CDR3 is TGTGCCAGCAGTTTAGGACAGGGGGGTCGTCAAGAGACCCAGTACTTC. Translating it yields CASSLGQGGRQETQYF.